Shown below are 18 T cell receptor beta chains from a single sample sequenced in a study of blood T cell repertoires in COVID-19. Here immunoSEQ multiplex PCR was the method, and the copy in TCRdb shows in-frame clones only, minus some. The data show tens of thousands of clones, roughly nine tenths seen once. The sample comprised peripheral blood. The receptors were gathered from an elderly man in a cohort sampled during active COVID-19.

This clone appeared once. This chain connects TRBV7-9 to TRBJ1-2; 8 bases align to TRBD1. Germline values: CDR1 SEHNR, CDR2 FQNEAQ (reference sequence). J was trimmed by 2 bases and V by 2 bases; bases with no gene match: 1. The length of the CDR3 is 14 residues. The CDR3, as DNA: TGTGCCAGCAGCTTACAGGGGGCGAACTATGGCTACACCTTC. This gives the protein CASSLQGANYGYTF. Full variable domain (outside the CDR3, taken from reference TRBV7-9 and TRBJ1-2): DTGVSQNPRHKITKRGQNVTFRCDPISEHNRLYWYRQTLGQGPEFLTYFQNEAQLEKSRLLSDRFSAERPKGSFSTLEIQRTEQGDSAMYLCASSLQGANYGYTFGSGTRLTVV.

The genes are TRBV4-3 and TRBJ1-2; 9 bases map to TRBD1. The trim removed 1 base at V and 4 bases at J, leaving 7 bases unmatched. The length of the CDR3 is 16 residues. The germline V gene encodes CDR1 LGHNA and CDR2 YSLEER. The CDR3: CASSQVGTGSGYGYTF. CDR3 coding DNA: TGCGCCAGCAGCCAAGTCGGGACAGGGAGCGGCTATGGCTACACCTTC.

This chain joins TRBV10-3 and TRBJ2-7, with D uncertain. The V and J ends lost 4 bases and 3 bases respectively, with 7 bases between them. CDR3 length: 12 amino acids. Germline CDR1 and CDR2: ENHRY and SYGVKD. CDR3 bases: TGTGCCATCAGTGTAACGGGCTACGAGCAGTACTTC. It translates to CAISVTGYEQYF.

The rearrangement joins TRBV10-3 to TRBJ2-3, with 9 bases that match TRBD2. Germline lookup yields CDR1 ENHRY and CDR2 SYGVKD. The CDR3 spans 16 residues. The V gene end was trimmed by 3 bases and the J gene end by 6 bases; junction bases not matched to a gene: 10. CDR3 nucleotide sequence: TGTGCCATCAGTGACCAAGTGCGCGGGGGGGCGGATACGCAGTATTTT. Translation: CAISDQVRGGADTQYF.

V usage is TRBV9 and J usage is TRBJ2-5; D possibly corresponds to TRBD2 (6 bases). V lost 4 bases and J lost 8, with 21 bases in between. Germline CDR1 and CDR2: SGDLS and YYNGEE. The CDR3 loop spans 15 amino acids. In DNA form, the CDR3 reads TGTGCCAGCAGCCTCGACCTAGGTGCGGGGAGAACCCAGTACTTC. It encodes CASSLDLGAGRTQYF.

The chain links TRBV19 to TRBJ2-3, with 10 nucleotides matching TRBD2. Trimming at V came to 6 bases and at J to 4 bases, leaving 7 bases not matched to a gene. This CDR3 has 15 residues. The germline V gene encodes CDR1 LNHDA and CDR2 SQIVND (reference sequence). The CDR3 loop is CASRSLAGVADTQYF. The CDR3, as DNA: TGTGCCAGTAGAAGCCTAGCGGGGGTGGCAGATACGCAGTATTTT.

The rearrangement joins TRBV18 to TRBJ1-1, with a weak D call TRBD1 (6 bases). V lost 2 bases, J lost 1 base, and 11 bases lay in between. Germline values: CDR1 KGHSH, CDR2 LQKENI. The CDR3 has 15 amino acids. Here the CDR3 DNA reads TGTGCCAGCTCACCAGTGCGAGGGGGGAACACTGAAGCTTTCTTT. This sequence encodes CASSPVRGGNTEAFF.

The chain joins TRBV7-8 to TRBJ1-1; D perhaps matches TRBD1 (5 bases). V lost 5 bases to trimming and J lost 4 bases, with 8 bases between them. The germline gives CDR1 SGHVS, CDR2 FQNEAQ. The CDR3 has 12 residues. This chain's CDR3 is CASSGGATEAFF. The CDR3 nucleotides are TGTGCCAGCAGCGGCGGGGCCACTGAAGCTTTCTTT.

The J gene is TRBJ2-2, the V gene TRBV7-6; 8 bases map to TRBD1. Germline lookup yields CDR1 SGHVS and CDR2 FNYEAQ. The CDR3 runs 15 residues. The junction had 9 bases not matched to a gene; V was cut back by 5 bases and J by 7 bases. The DNA for the CDR3 is TGTGCCAGCAGCCAGACAGGGGAATCGGTCGGGGAGCTGTTTTTT. It encodes CASSQTGESVGELFF.

The chain couples TRBV11-2 to TRBJ2-5, with 7 nucleotides matching TRBD1. With 5 bases clipped from V and 2 bases from J, the junction kept 8 bases outside the gene matches. Germline V lookup: CDR1 SGHAT, CDR2 FQNNGV. The CDR3 totals 15 residues. In DNA form, the CDR3 reads TGTGCCAGCAGCCCATTACAGGGGCATCAAGAGACCCAGTACTTC. Translated: CASSPLQGHQETQYF.

This clone is medium-sized by share. The rearrangement joins TRBV28 to TRBJ1-5, with D maybe TRBD1 (5 bases). The V end was cut by 4 bases, the J end by 1 base, with 8 bases between. The CDR3 is 14 amino acids. Per the germline V gene, CDR1 is MDHEN and CDR2 is SYDVKM. The CDR3 bases are TGTGCCAGCAGTTCCGGGGGGAGCAATCAGCCCCAGCATTTT. Its translation: CASSSGGSNQPQHF.

The rearrangement joins TRBV6-2 or TRBV6-3 to TRBJ2-1, with 11 positions matching TRBD2. Germline V gene data show CDR1 as MNHEY and CDR2 as SVGEGT. The CDR3 has 14 residues. Germline trimming cut 5 bases from V and 6 bases from J; bases unmatched to any gene: 3. The CDR3 reads CASSGTSGLNEQFF. The CDR3 nucleotides read TGTGCCAGCAGTGGGACTAGCGGACTCAATGAGCAGTTCTTC.

J is TRBJ2-2 and V is TRBV6-2 or TRBV6-3; weak D call: TRBD2 (6 bases). The V gene lost 7 bases and the J gene lost 4 bases, with 16 bases spanning the gap. The CDR3 has 15 residues. CDR1 is MNHEY, CDR2 SVGEGT, per germline. The CDR3 DNA reads TGTGCCAGCACCCCAAGGGCGGGAATCACCGGGGAGCTGTTTTTT. This codes for CASTPRAGITGELFF.

This chain connects TRBV2 to TRBJ1-5; 10 bases map to TRBD1. CDR1 is SNHLY, CDR2 FYNNEI, per germline. CDR3 length: 15 residues. Trimming at V came to 7 bases and at J to 3 bases, leaving 6 bases not matched to a gene. The CDR3 sequence is CASTGTGDANQPQHF. The DNA for the CDR3 is TGTGCCAGCACCGGGACAGGGGACGCCAATCAGCCCCAGCATTTT.

V gene TRBV28 combines with J gene TRBJ1-2; the D is unclear. V lost 11 bases and J lost 2, with 12 bases in between. Germline CDR1 reads MDHEN; CDR2 reads SYDVKM. CDR3 length equals 12 residues. For the CDR3, the DNA is TGTGCCTTATTCAACATAAACTATGGCTACACCTTC. Protein sequence: CALFNINYGYTF.

V and J are TRBV7-2 and TRBJ1-2; the D gene is possibly TRBD1 (6 bases). Trimming took off 4 bases at V and 3 bases at J, with 15 bases between the two ends. CDR3 length equals 15 residues. Looked up from germline, CDR1 is SGHTA and CDR2 is FQGNSA. In DNA form, the CDR3 reads TGTGCCAGCAGCTCTTTCGGGACACCGGACTATGGCTACACCTTC. It codes for CASSSFGTPDYGYTF.

The CDR3 reads CASSLEQNRHTEAFF. CDR3 coding DNA: TGTGCCAGCAGCTTGGAGCAAAACAGGCACACTGAAGCTTTCTTT. The rearrangement uses TRBV5-4 and TRBJ1-1; tentatively, D is TRBD1 (5 bases). Trimming cost V 0 bases and J 3 bases, with 12 bases left between them. The CDR3 totals 15 residues. Germline-derived CDR1 and CDR2 are SGHNT and YYREEE (reference sequence).

The V gene is TRBV4-2, the J gene TRBJ2-2; 9 nucleotides match TRBD1. Germline V gene sequence: CDR1 LGHNA, CDR2 YNFKEQ. Trimming at V came to 5 bases and at J to 5 bases, leaving 6 bases not matched to a gene. There are 15 residues in the CDR3. In DNA form, the CDR3 reads TGTGCCAGCAGCGGGTCGGACAGGGGAACCGGGGAGCTGTTTTTT. Amino acids: CASSGSDRGTGELFF.